The source of this T cell receptor (beta chain) is a study of cytomegalovirus exposure and HLA in healthy donors. Findings and limits, study-wide: First-cohort TCR clusters tended to co-occur in the approximately 110 validation repertoires, a later analysis found.

A word on this clone: Antigen specificity is unknown.

The study drew the donors from its approximately 110-subject validation cohort, separate from the approximately 700-subject first cohort. Trimming removed 5 bases from V and 8 bases from J; junction bases left unmatched: 9. This CDR3 contains 14 residues. Germline CDR1 reads SEHNR; CDR2 reads FQNEAQ (reference sequence). The table came from immunoSEQ multiplex PCR; TCRdb's copy has only in-frame clones and leaves some out. The sample consists of some 290,000 clones, approximately 85% of them appearing once. The receptor was derived from a man aged 25 to 45 in good health and CMV-seronegative. V usage is TRBV7-9 and J usage is TRBJ2-1; 7 nucleotides line up with TRBD2. The sample consisted of PBMCs. In DNA form, the CDR3 reads TGTGCCAGCAGCAGCGGGACGGGGTGGGATGAGCAGTTCTTC. Its translation: CASSSGTGWDEQFF.